This TCR beta chain was captured by sequencing in a study of ipilimumab plus nivolumab after autologous stem cell transplantation. The overall study: Both relapsed and primary refractory DLBCL were included.

Measured with immunoSEQ multiplex PCR; TCRdb has only the in-frame clones, and not every one. The repertoire holds 8,000 to 13,000 clones, with around 84% as singletons. To note about this clone: Antigen: not known.

Starting 14 to 28 days after autologous transplant, ipilimumab 1 mg/kg was given. CDR3 length: 16 amino acids. CDR1 and CDR2 from the germline V gene are MRHNA and SNTAGT. V shed 5 bases and J 6 bases; nucleotides not matched to a gene: 11. Study observations and caveats: TCR repertoire, Treg phenotype and gut microbiota reportedly support more study of this approach.

The chain joins TRBV6-4 to TRBJ2-2, with TRBD1 identical over 8 bases. The sequence was obtained from a male donor with diffuse large B-cell lymphoma. The sample was PBMCs, taken in a trial of ipilimumab plus nivolumab as post-transplant consolidation. CDR3 coding DNA: TGTGCCAGCAGTTCGAGGACAGGGCAAAGAGCCGGGGAGCTGTTTTTT. It translates to CASSSRTGQRAGELFF.